What follows are 19 T cell receptor beta chains derived from one specimen sequenced in a study of relationships among human T cell subsets. From mRNA, alpha and beta CDR3 regions were amplified using semiquantitative ARM-PCR. ARM-PCR used tagged nested gene-specific primers, then communal superprimers for exponential amplification. TCRdb re-analysed the multiplex PCR reads in MiXCR, keeping a single row per CDR3 protein. The sample consists of more than 8,500 distinct CDR3 sequences, about 55% of them appearing once. The CD45RA-negative fraction was bead-selected with anti-CD45RO to obtain memory T cells. Sequencing was performed on memory T cells sorted from blood. The receptors were sampled from a man aged 35-49 years in good health.

The chain uses TRBV20-1 and TRBJ2-2; the match to TRBD2 covers 9 bases. The J segment lost 5 bases and the V segment lost 1 base, leaving 2 bases of the junction unmatched. The CDR3 runs 14 residues. Germline CDR1 is DFQATT and CDR2 is SNEGSKA (reference sequence). The DNA for the CDR3 is TGCAGTGCTAGAGGGGCGGGAGGGACCGGGGAGCTGTTTTTT. Translating gives CSARGAGGTGELFF.

This CDR3 is CASGLVPQTSGIAYNEQFF. CDR3 DNA: TGTGCCAGCGGCCTTGTCCCTCAGACTAGCGGGATCGCCTACAATGAGCAGTTCTTC. The chain is built from TRBV11-3 and TRBJ2-1, with TRBD2 matching over 11 bases. In germline, CDR1 is SGHNT, CDR2 YENEEA. Losses at the gene ends were 8 bases for V and 2 bases for J; bases not matched to a gene: 17. CDR3 length: 19 amino acids.

V usage is TRBV6-5 and J usage is TRBJ1-2; 7 bases align to TRBD1. CDR3 length: 15 residues. V shed 8 bases and J 7 bases; nucleotides not matched to a gene: 16. CDR1 MNHEY and CDR2 SVGAGI come from the germline V gene. This chain's CDR3 is CASAPFGTAEGGYTF. The CDR3 DNA is TGTGCCAGCGCTCCTTTTGGGACAGCTGAAGGTGGCTACACCTTC.

The V gene is TRBV7-6, the J gene TRBJ2-6, with D uncertain. The germline V gene has CDR1 SGHVS and CDR2 FNYEAQ. The V end lost 1 base, the J end lost 0 bases, and 10 bases lay between the germline ends. The CDR3 is made up of 17 amino acids. For the CDR3, the DNA is TGTGCCAGCAGCTTAGACGGCCAGTCCTCTGGGGCCAACGTCCTGACTTTC. Its translation is CASSLDGQSSGANVLTF.

In its sample, this clonotype was seen once. The chain uses TRBV20-1 and TRBJ2-7; 8 bases line up with TRBD2. With V trimmed by 4 bases and J by 4 bases, 12 bases remained unmatched. The CDR3 covers 15 residues. Germline-derived CDR1 and CDR2 are DFQATT and SNEGSKA (reference sequence). This chain's CDR3 is CSATVPWREEYEQYF. The CDR3, as DNA: TGCAGTGCTACAGTCCCATGGCGGGAGGAGTACGAGCAGTACTTC.

V and J are TRBV30 and TRBJ1-1; D remains unclear. Trimming left V 3 bases short and J 2 bases short, with 13 bases between. The CDR3 covers 14 residues. Per the germline V gene, CDR1 is GTSNPN and CDR2 is SVGIG (reference sequence). The CDR3: CAWRGLTRNTEAFF. CDR3 DNA: TGTGCCTGGAGGGGCCTAACCCGTAACACTGAAGCTTTCTTT.

This clonotype appeared a single time. The rearrangement uses TRBV30 and TRBJ1-3, with D tentatively TRBD1 (5 bases). The CDR3 extends over 15 amino acids. V dropped 0 bases and J dropped 7 bases, with 16 bases sitting between them. Germline lookup yields CDR1 GTSNPN and CDR2 SVGIG (reference sequence). In nucleotides, the CDR3 is TGTGCCTGGAGTGTTCAGGGAGGATTCGGGAACACCATATATTTT. Amino acid sequence: CAWSVQGGFGNTIYF. Using reference TRBV30 and TRBJ1-3 for the parts outside the CDR3, the full variable domain is SQTIHQWPATLVQPVGSPLSLECTVEGTSNPNLYWYRQAAGRGLQLLFYSVGIGQISSEVPQNLSASRPQDRQFILSSKKLLLSDSGFYLCAWSVQGGFGNTIYFGEGSWLTVV.

This clonotype was recorded a few times. This chain joins TRBV30 and TRBJ2-5, with no clear D. Germline CDR1 reads GTSNPN; CDR2 reads SVGIG (reference sequence). Trimming pared 4 bases from V and 7 bases from J, leaving 19 bases between. This CDR3 has 14 residues. The CDR3 sequence: CAWTDNFGRRTQYF. In DNA, the CDR3 is TGTGCCTGGACGGATAATTTCGGTAGGAGGACCCAGTACTTC.

In its sample, this clonotype was seen a few times. The V gene is TRBV11-2, the J gene TRBJ2-7; 10 positions match TRBD1. The CDR3 loop spans 14 amino acids. Germline V lookup: CDR1 SGHAT, CDR2 FQNNGV. V shed 5 bases and J 6 bases; nucleotides not matched to a gene: 7. CDR3 in amino acids: CASSVAGTGVEQYF. The CDR3 coding sequence is TGTGCCAGCAGCGTAGCCGGGACAGGGGTCGAGCAGTACTTC.

The CDR3 region is CAWSMTGSSYEQYF. Here the CDR3 DNA reads TGTGCCTGGAGTATGACAGGGAGCTCCTACGAGCAGTACTTC. The V call is TRBV30, the J call TRBJ2-7, with 7 nucleotides matching TRBD1. CDR3 length equals 14 residues. V trimming: 2 bases; J trimming: 0 bases; junction bases outside the gene matches: 4. Germline CDR1 GTSNPN, CDR2 SVGIG (reference sequence).

This chain uses TRBV12-3 or TRBV12-4 with TRBJ2-1; D not certain. The CDR3 runs to 11 residues. Trimming took off 9 bases at V and 9 bases at J, with 12 bases between the two ends. The CDR3: CASQQAVEQFF. For the CDR3, the DNA is TGTGCCAGTCAACAAGCCGTTGAGCAGTTCTTC.

This clonotype was counted between two and nine times. The V call is TRBV20-1, the J call TRBJ2-1; D is unclear. Between the trimmed V and J ends, which lost 8 bases and 12 bases, there was a span of 14 bases. The CDR3 extends over 10 amino acids. Germline CDR1 is DFQATT and CDR2 is SNEGSKA (reference sequence). CDR3 sequence: CSTYGPRQFF. CDR3 nucleotides: TGCAGTACCTATGGGCCAAGGCAGTTCTTC.

Only a few counts were recorded for this clonotype. The rearrangement uses TRBV30 and TRBJ2-1; 11 bases line up with TRBD2. Trimming took 2 bases from V and 5 from J; bases not matched to a gene: 8. Germline V gene lookup returns CDR1 GTSNPN and CDR2 SVGIG (reference sequence). The CDR3 is made up of 16 amino acids. The CDR3 spells CAWSPLGTSGNNEQFF. The CDR3 DNA follows: TGTGCCTGGAGTCCCCTGGGGACTAGCGGTAACAATGAGCAGTTCTTC.

In its sample, this clonotype was seen a few times. The CDR3 region is CASTEGHTQYF. The CDR3 DNA reads TGTGCCAGCACCGAAGGACATACGCAGTATTTT. The rearrangement links TRBV6-1 to TRBJ2-3; D gene unclear. The germline gives CDR1 MNHNS, CDR2 SASEGT. V dropped 7 bases and J dropped 7 bases, with 9 bases sitting between them. This CDR3 is built from 11 residues.

The chain couples TRBV10-3 to TRBJ1-5; D is unresolved. In germline, CDR1 is ENHRY, CDR2 SYGVKD. Trimming pared 2 bases from V and 4 bases from J, leaving 9 bases between. This CDR3 contains 14 residues. CDR3 amino acids: CAISEAGRNQPQHF. The CDR3 DNA follows: TGTGCCATCAGTGAGGCTGGTCGGAATCAGCCCCAGCATTTT.

The CDR3 DNA sequence: TGCAGTGCAACCCTAAACCTAGCGGTCAATGAGCAGTTCTTC. This codes for CSATLNLAVNEQFF. The chain recombines TRBV20-1 with TRBJ2-1, with 7 bases fitting TRBD2. The CDR3 is 14 amino acids. The germline V gene encodes CDR1 DFQATT and CDR2 SNEGSKA (reference sequence). With V trimmed by 6 bases and J by 6 bases, 11 bases remained unmatched.

The chain joins TRBV10-3 to TRBJ1-4; tentative D call: TRBD1 (6 bases). Looked up from germline, CDR1 is ENHRY and CDR2 is SYGVKD. Deletions cut 0 bases from V and 5 bases from J, with 10 bases between. The CDR3 totals 15 residues. CDR3 residues: CAISESRQGNEKLFF. CDR3 nucleotide sequence: TGTGCCATCAGTGAGTCACGCCAGGGGAATGAAAAACTGTTTTTT.

The V call is TRBV10-3, the J call TRBJ2-7; 10 nucleotides line up with TRBD1. The length of the CDR3 is 17 residues. Germline trimming cut 0 bases from V and 6 bases from J; bases unmatched to any gene: 11. The germline V gene has CDR1 ENHRY and CDR2 SYGVKD. CDR3 bases: TGTGCCATCAGTGAGTCAAACCGGGACAGGGGATGGGGCGAGCAGTACTTC. It codes for CAISESNRDRGWGEQYF.

The chain employs TRBV11-2 and TRBJ2-7; the match to TRBD2 covers 8 bases. The CDR3 totals 13 residues. Germline V CDR1 and CDR2: SGHAT, FQNNGV. V shed 4 bases and J 6 bases; nucleotides not matched to a gene: 5. The CDR3 sequence: CASSSDSGVEQYF. For the CDR3, the DNA is TGTGCCAGCAGCTCCGATAGCGGGGTCGAGCAGTACTTC. Combining the CDR3 with reference TRBV11-2 and TRBJ2-7 gives the whole variable domain EAGVAQSPRYKIIEKRQSVAFWCNPISGHATLYWYQQILGQGPKLLIQFQNNGVVDDSQLPKDRFSAERLKGVDSTLKIQPAKLEDSAVYLCASSSDSGVEQYFGPGTRLTVT.